This TCR beta chain was documented in a study of post-analysis software for immune sequencing data. About the research overall: The patients showed relapsing-remitting, secondary progressive and progressive-relapsing multiple sclerosis courses. Whole-study results and caveats: Those samples that were prepared in the same batch co-clustered strongly by F measure. Those with multiple sclerosis, the patient group, showed significantly lower normalized Chao1 diversity than controls. TRBV segments more frequent in patients than in controls numbered five and included TRBV5-6, TRBV5-1 and TRBV20-1.

The TCR beta cDNA libraries carried unique molecular identifiers. Approximately 0.5 million cDNA molecules were recovered from an input of 1 to 10 million T cells. TCRdb re-called the PCR reads through MiXCR, storing one row per CDR3 protein. This table holds roughly 540,000 distinct CDR3 sequences, less than 40% found once. Looked up from germline, CDR1 is LGHDT and CDR2 is YNNKEL (reference sequence). This CDR3 comprises 15 residues. Losses at the gene ends were 3 bases for V and 5 bases for J; bases not matched to a gene: 6. As to this clonotype: Its antigen is not identified.

The sequence derives from a girl aged 2 to 17 with multiple sclerosis. The gene calls are TRBV3-1 and TRBJ2-4; 8 positions match TRBD1. Source material: blood. This CDR3 is CASSHYGTGQNIQYF. CDR3 coding DNA: TGTGCCAGCAGCCATTACGGGACAGGTCAAAACATTCAGTACTTC.